Presented here are 2 T cell receptor delta chains from one specimen sequenced in a study of γδ T cells in repeated Plasmodium falciparum infection (dated by TCRdb to the early 2020s). The method behind the library was multiplex PCR. The sequencing machine was an Illumina MiSeq. TCRdb reanalyzed the public reads with the CATT caller, and identical DNA sequences were merged afterwards. Counted in this sample were around 82,000 delta-chain clones; over 1.1% of them appeared once. The top ten hold roughly 8.1% of the sample. Vgamma9/Vdelta2+ and Vdelta2-negative gammadelta T cell populations were flow-sorted from peripheral blood mononuclear cells for bulk TCR repertoire analysis. The sequenced material came from gamma-delta T cells from blood. The receptor source for this set is a pool of human donors (malaria-infected and uninfected, not separated).

This clone was observed a few times. The protein TCRdb lists belongs to a much larger clone and differs from this DNA's translation at residue 7, which points to a read error; the protein shown is made from the DNA. The CDR3 reads CACDTVTLGLGYTDKLIF. In DNA form, the CDR3 reads TGTGCCTGTGACACCGTGACGCTGGGACTAGGTTACACCGATAAACTCATCTTT. The chain combines TRDV2 with TRDJ1; TRDD3 is a possible D gene (5 bases). Here the J gene came from matching the DNA to germline, since TCRdb omits it. V lost 0 bases and J 0 bases, leaving 19 bases between the germline ends. The CDR3 has 18 amino acids. Germline V gene data show CDR1 as GEAIGNYY and CDR2 as EKD.

A note on this clone: This likely traces to a read error, being one base from a far larger clone. Other DNA sequences in this specimen translate into the identical CDR3. The chain combines TRDV1 with TRDJ1; 8 bases line up with TRDD3. TCRdb supplies no J gene; here it was assigned by aligning the nucleotide sequence to germline. From germline, CDR1 is TSWWSYY and CDR2 QGS. There are 23 residues in the CDR3. V dropped 0 bases and J dropped 3; count of bases not matched to a gene: 27. CDR3 DNA: TGTGCTCTTGGGGAACTGTTTCCATCCACACTTATCATTGGGGGATCTGGATCCGATAAACTCATCTTT. It yields the protein CALGELFPSTLIIGGSGSDKLIF.